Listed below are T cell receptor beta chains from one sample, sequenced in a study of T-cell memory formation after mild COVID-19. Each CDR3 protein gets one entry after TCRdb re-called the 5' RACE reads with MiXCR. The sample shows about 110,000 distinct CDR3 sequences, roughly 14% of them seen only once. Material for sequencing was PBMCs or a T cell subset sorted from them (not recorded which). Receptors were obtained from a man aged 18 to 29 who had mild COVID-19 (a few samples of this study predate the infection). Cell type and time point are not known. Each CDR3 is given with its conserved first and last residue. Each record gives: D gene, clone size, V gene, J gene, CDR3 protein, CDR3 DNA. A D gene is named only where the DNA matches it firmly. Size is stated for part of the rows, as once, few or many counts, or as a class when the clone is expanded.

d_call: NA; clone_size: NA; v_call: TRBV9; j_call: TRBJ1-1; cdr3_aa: CASSAGENTEAFF; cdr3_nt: TGTGCCAGCAGCGCCGGGGAAAACACTGAAGCTTTCTTT
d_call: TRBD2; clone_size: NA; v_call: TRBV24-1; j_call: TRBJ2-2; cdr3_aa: CATKLAGGQTRELFF; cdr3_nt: TGTGCCACCAAACTAGCGGGGGGCCAGACCCGGGAGCTGTTTTTT
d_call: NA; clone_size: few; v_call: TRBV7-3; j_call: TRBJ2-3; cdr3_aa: CASSSNPKDTQYF; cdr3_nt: TGTGCCAGCAGCTCCAACCCGAAAGATACGCAGTATTTT
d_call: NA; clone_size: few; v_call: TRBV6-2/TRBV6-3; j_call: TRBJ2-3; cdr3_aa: CASSYPPQEGATDTQYF; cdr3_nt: TGTGCCAGCAGTTACCCCCCCCAGGAGGGGGCAACAGATACGCAGTATTTT
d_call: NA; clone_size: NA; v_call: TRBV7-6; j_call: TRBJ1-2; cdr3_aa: CDSSLTGHYGYTF; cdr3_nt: TGTGACAGCAGCTTAACCGGCCACTATGGCTACACCTTC
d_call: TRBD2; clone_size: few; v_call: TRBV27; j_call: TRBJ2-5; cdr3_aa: CASSPGTSGAGETQYF; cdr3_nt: TGTGCCAGCAGTCCGGGGACTAGCGGGGCCGGGGAGACCCAGTACTTC
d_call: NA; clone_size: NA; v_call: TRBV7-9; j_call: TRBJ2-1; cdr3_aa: CASSSKLRADPWGSYNEQFF; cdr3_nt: TGTGCCAGCAGCTCAAAACTCCGGGCTGATCCTTGGGGTTCCTACAATGAGCAGTTCTTC
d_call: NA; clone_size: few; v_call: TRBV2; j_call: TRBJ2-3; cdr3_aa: CASSEGWDPSTDTQYF; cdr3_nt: TGTGCCAGCAGTGAAGGCTGGGACCCCAGCACAGATACGCAGTATTTT
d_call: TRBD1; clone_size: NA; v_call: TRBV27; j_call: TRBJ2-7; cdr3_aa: CASTLGTGAYEQYF; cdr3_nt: TGTGCCAGCACTTTAGGGACAGGGGCCTACGAGCAGTACTTC
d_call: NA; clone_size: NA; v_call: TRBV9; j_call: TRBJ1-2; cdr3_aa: CASSVGDSFGYTF; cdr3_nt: TGTGCCAGCAGCGTAGGCGACTCCTTTGGCTACACCTTC
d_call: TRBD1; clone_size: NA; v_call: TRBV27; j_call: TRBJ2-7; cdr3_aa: CASSRTGGGYEQYF; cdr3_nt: TGTGCCAGCAGTCGGACAGGGGGCGGGTACGAGCAGTACTTC
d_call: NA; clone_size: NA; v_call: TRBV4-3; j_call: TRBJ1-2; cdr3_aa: CASSPGGRGSLVYGYTF; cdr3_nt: TGCGCCAGCAGCCCAGGAGGGAGGGGGAGCCTAGTCTATGGCTACACCTTC
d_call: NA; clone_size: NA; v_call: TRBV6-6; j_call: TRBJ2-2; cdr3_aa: CASRGGSLNTGELFF; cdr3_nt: TGTGCCAGCAGGGGAGGCAGTTTGAACACCGGGGAGCTGTTTTTT
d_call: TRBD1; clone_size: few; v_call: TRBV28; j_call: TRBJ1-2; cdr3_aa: CASSFGGQIIDGYTF; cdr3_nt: TGTGCCAGCAGTTTCGGGGGACAGATTATCGATGGCTACACCTTC
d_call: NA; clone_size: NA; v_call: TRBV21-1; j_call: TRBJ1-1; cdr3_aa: CASIVREMNTEAFF; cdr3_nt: TGTGCCAGCATCGTAAGGGAGATGAACACTGAAGCTTTCTTT
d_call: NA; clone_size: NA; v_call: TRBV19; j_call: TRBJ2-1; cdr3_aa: CASSMGGGHTEQFF; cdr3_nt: TGTGCCAGTAGTATGGGAGGGGGGCACACTGAGCAGTTCTTC
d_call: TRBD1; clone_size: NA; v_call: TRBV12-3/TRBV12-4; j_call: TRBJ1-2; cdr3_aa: CASSSDRAVTF; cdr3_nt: TGTGCCAGCAGTTCGGACAGGGCGGTGACCTTC
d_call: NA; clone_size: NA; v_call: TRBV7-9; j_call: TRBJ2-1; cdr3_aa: CASSLRDNNEQFF; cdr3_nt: TGTGCCAGCAGCTTACGGGATAACAATGAGCAGTTCTTC
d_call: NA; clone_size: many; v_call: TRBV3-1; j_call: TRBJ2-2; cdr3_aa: CASSSWGAGLTGELFF; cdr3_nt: TGTGCCAGCAGCTCCTGGGGGGCCGGCCTCACCGGGGAGCTGTTTTTT
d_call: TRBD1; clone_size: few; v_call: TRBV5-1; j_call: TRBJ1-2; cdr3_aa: CASSSRGPNGYTF; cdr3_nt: TGCGCCAGCAGCTCGAGGGGGCCGAATGGCTACACCTTC
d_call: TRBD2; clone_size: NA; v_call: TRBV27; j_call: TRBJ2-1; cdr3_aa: CATSGGNEQFF; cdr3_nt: TGTGCCACCTCGGGAGGCAATGAGCAGTTCTTC
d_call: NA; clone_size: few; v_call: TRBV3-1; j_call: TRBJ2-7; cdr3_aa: CASSQDLRRPSYEQYF; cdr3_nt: TGTGCCAGCAGCCAAGATCTCCGCCGGCCTTCCTACGAGCAGTACTTC
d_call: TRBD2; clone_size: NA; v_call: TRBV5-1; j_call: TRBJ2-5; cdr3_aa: CASSPWTSGGPGETQYF; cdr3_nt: TGCGCCAGCAGCCCGTGGACTAGCGGGGGCCCGGGAGAGACCCAGTACTTC
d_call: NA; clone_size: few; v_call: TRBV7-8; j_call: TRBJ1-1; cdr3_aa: CASSSRRALFEAFF; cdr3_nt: TGTGCCAGCAGCTCCCGGAGGGCCCTTTTTGAAGCTTTCTTT
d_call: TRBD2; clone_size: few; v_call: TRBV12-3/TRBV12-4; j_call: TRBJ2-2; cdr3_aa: CASSFSSGGQNTGELFF; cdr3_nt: TGTGCCAGCAGTTTTTCCAGCGGGGGTCAAAACACCGGGGAGCTGTTTTTT
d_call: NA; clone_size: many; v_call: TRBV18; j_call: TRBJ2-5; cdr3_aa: CASSPTGYQETQYF; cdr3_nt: TGTGCCAGCTCACCGACCGGGTACCAAGAGACCCAGTACTTC
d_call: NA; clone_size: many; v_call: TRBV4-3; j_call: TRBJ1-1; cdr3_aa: CASSQWRATEAFF; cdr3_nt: TGCGCCAGCAGCCAGTGGAGGGCCACTGAAGCTTTCTTT
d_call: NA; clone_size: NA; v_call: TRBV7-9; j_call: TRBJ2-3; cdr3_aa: CASSPDPRGTQYF; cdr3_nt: TGTGCCAGCAGCCCGGACCCGAGGGGTACGCAGTATTTT
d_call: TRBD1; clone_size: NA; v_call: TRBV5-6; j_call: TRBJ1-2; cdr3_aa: CASSSGTANYGHTF; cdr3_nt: TGTGCCAGCAGCAGTGGGACAGCAAACTATGGCCACACCTTC
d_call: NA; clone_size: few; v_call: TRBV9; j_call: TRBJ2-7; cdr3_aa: CASSAGIHYEQYF; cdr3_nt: TGTGCCAGCAGCGCCGGGATACACTACGAGCAGTACTTC
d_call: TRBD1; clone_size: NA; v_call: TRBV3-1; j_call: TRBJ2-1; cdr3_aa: CASSPWDSHYNEQFF; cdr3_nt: TGTGCCAGCAGCCCGTGGGACAGCCACTACAATGAGCAGTTCTTC
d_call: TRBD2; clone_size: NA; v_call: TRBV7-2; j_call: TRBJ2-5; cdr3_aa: CASSLAQAGGPRETQYF; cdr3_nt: TGTGCCAGCAGCTTAGCGCAGGCGGGGGGGCCTCGAGAGACCCAGTACTTC
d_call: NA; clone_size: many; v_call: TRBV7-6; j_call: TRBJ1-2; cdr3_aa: CASSLAGLGGGYTF; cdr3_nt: TGTGCCAGCAGCTTAGCCGGGCTCGGTGGGGGCTACACCTTC
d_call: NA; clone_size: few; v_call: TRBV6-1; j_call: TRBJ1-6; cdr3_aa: CASSRGSYNSPLHF; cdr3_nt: TGTGCCAGCAGCCGAGGCTCCTATAATTCACCCCTCCACTTT
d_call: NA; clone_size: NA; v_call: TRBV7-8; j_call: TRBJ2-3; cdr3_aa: CASSMGDSTDTQYF; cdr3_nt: TGTGCCAGCAGCATGGGGGACTCCACAGATACGCAGTATTTT
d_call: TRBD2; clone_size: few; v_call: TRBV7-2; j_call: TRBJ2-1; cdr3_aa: CASSFRLAGTIPNEQFF; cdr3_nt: TGTGCCAGCAGCTTTCGACTAGCGGGGACTATTCCAAATGAGCAGTTCTTC
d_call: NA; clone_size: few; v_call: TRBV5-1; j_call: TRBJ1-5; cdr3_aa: CASSLGGFSNQPQHF; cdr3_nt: TGCGCCAGCAGCTTGGGAGGGTTCAGCAATCAGCCCCAGCATTTT
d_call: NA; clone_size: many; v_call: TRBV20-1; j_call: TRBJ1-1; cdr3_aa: CSASAWDSNTEAFF; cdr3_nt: TGCAGTGCTAGCGCCTGGGATTCGAACACTGAAGCTTTCTTT
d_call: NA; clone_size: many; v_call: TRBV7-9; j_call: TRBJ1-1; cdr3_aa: CASRAGNTEAFF; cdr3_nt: TGTGCCAGCCGCGCGGGGAACACTGAAGCTTTCTTT
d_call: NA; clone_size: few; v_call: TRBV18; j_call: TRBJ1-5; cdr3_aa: CASSQDPWNQPQHF; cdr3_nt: TGTGCCAGCTCTCAGGACCCTTGGAATCAGCCCCAGCATTTT
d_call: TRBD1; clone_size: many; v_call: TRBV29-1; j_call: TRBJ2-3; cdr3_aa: CSVEDSRQGAGDTQYF; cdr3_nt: TGCAGCGTTGAAGATTCTCGACAGGGGGCTGGGGATACGCAGTATTTT
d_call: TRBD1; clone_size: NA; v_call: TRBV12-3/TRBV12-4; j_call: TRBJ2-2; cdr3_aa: CASSWTGTTGELFF; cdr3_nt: TGTGCCAGCAGCTGGACAGGGACGACCGGGGAGCTGTTTTTT
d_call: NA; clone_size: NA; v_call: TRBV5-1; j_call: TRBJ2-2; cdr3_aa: CASSLVPGHTGELFF; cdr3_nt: TGCGCCAGCAGCTTAGTACCGGGACACACCGGGGAGCTGTTTTTT
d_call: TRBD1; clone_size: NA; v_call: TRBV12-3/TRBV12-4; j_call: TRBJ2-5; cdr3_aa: CASSHQTTGEETQYF; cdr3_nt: TGTGCCAGCAGCCACCAGACTACAGGGGAAGAGACCCAGTACTTC
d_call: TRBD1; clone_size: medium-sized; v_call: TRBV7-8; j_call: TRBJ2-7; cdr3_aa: CASSVGQGAYEQYF; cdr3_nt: TGTGCCAGCAGCGTCGGACAGGGTGCCTACGAGCAGTACTTC
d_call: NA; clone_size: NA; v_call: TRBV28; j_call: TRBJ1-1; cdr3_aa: CASSLRQGIVAEAFF; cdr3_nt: TGTGCCAGCAGTTTGAGGCAGGGGATCGTAGCTGAAGCTTTCTTT
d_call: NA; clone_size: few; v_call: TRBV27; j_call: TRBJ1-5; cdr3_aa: CASKRGNQPQHF; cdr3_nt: TGTGCCAGTAAGAGGGGGAATCAGCCCCAGCATTTT
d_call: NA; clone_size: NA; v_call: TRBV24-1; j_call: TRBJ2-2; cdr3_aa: CATEAPNTGELFF; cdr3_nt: TGTGCCACCGAAGCACCGAACACCGGGGAGCTGTTTTTT
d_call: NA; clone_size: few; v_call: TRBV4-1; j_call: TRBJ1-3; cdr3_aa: CASRPALSGNTIYF; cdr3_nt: TGCGCCAGCAGACCGGCTCTCTCTGGAAACACCATATATTTT
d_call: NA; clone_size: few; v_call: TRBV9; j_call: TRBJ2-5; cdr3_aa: CASSSPVGALETQYF; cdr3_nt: TGTGCCAGCAGCTCCCCGGTGGGGGCCTTAGAGACCCAGTACTTC
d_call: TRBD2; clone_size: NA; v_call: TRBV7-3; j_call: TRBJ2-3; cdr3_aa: CASSLTSVSTDTQYF; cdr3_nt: TGTGCCAGCAGCCTCACTAGCGTGTCCACAGATACGCAGTATTTT
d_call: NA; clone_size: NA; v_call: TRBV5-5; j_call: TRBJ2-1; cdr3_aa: CASSLNRDPPFF; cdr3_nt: TGTGCCAGCAGTCTGAACCGGGACCCTCCGTTCTTC
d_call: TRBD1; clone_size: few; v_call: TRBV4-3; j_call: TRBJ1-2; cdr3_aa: CASSPSPDRDGYTF; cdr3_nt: TGCGCCAGCAGCCCCTCCCCGGACAGGGACGGCTACACCTTC
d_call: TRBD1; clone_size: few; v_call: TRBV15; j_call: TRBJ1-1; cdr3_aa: CATLPGQGARTEAFF; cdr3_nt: TGTGCCACCCTGCCGGGACAGGGGGCGCGGACTGAAGCTTTCTTT
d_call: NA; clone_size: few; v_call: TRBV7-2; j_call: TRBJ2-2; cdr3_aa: CASSLVGGELFF; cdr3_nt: TGTGCCAGCAGCTTAGTTGGCGGGGAGCTGTTTTTT
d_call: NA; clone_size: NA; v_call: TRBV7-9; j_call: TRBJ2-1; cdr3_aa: CASSSAESSYNEQFF; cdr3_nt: TGTGCCAGCAGCTCGGCCGAGAGCTCCTACAATGAGCAGTTCTTC
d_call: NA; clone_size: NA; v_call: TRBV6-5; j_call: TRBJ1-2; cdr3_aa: CASSYSSVSGYTF; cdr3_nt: TGTGCCAGCAGTTACTCGTCAGTCTCTGGCTACACCTTC